This TCR beta chain derives from a study of cytomegalovirus exposure and HLA in healthy donors. Use of 60 Vbeta and 13 Jbeta primers characterized the PCR. Sequencing was performed with immunoSEQ multiplex PCR; in TCRdb, only in-frame clones are kept and a portion is missing. The repertoire holds about 190,000 clones, with around 83% as singletons. This clone was recorded once. Germline V lookup: CDR1 SGHDT, CDR2 YYEEEE. This CDR3 region has 13 residues. The V gene is TRBV5-6, the J gene TRBJ2-5; no clear D. The better agreement between TRBJ2-7 and the DNA end casts doubt on the J call. The sequence was collected from a woman aged 18-29 years in good health and CMV-seronegative. Sequencing input: PBMCs. CDR3 nucleotide sequence: TGTGCCAGCAGCTTCCACCTCTCCTACGAGCAGTACTTC. Its protein is CASSFHLSYEQYF.